Following are 21 T cell receptor beta chains from one sample sequenced in a study of blood T cell repertoires in COVID-19. This table comes from immunoSEQ multiplex PCR, and its TCRdb copy is limited to in-frame clones, with some not included. The sample lists over 200,000 clones, approximately 90% occurring once. Sample: PBMCs or T cells enriched from blood (not recorded which). All receptors derive from a young man who had recovered from COVID-19.

The chain employs TRBV6-2 or TRBV6-3 and TRBJ1-1; D remains unclear. The V gene's germline CDR1 is MNHEY and CDR2 SVGEGT. The V end was cut by 6 bases, the J end by 3 bases, with 8 bases between. The CDR3 is made up of 12 amino acids. CDR3 sequence: CASSQAYTEAFF. The CDR3 DNA follows: TGTGCCAGCAGCCAAGCGTACACTGAAGCTTTCTTT.

The chain recombines TRBV19 with TRBJ2-7, with D tentatively TRBD2 (5 bases). V lost 8 bases to trimming and J lost 4 bases, with 12 bases between them. This CDR3 region has 12 residues. Germline V gives CDR1 LNHDA, CDR2 SQIVND (reference sequence). CDR3 coding DNA: TGTGCCAGTGGTGGCGGGCCTTACGAGCAGTACTTC. Translated, it gives CASGGGPYEQYF. Full variable domain (outside the CDR3, taken from reference TRBV19 and TRBJ2-7): DGGITQSPKYLFRKEGQNVTLSCEQNLNHDAMYWYRQDPGQGLRLIYYSQIVNDFQKGDIAEGYSVSREKKESFPLTVTSAQKNPTAFYLCASGGGPYEQYFGPGTRLTVT.

This clone was seen more than once but under ten times. The V and J genes are TRBV19 and TRBJ1-1; perhaps TRBD1 as D (6 bases). Trimming shortened V by 6 bases and J by 2 bases, and 16 bases separated the two germline ends. The CDR3 contains 15 residues. Germline CDR1 LNHDA, CDR2 SQIVND (reference sequence). The CDR3 DNA sequence: TGTGCCAGTAGAGCAGGGTCGACAGGAAACACTGAAGCTTTCTTT. This encodes CASRAGSTGNTEAFF.

V gene TRBV5-4 combines with J gene TRBJ1-6; 11 bases align to TRBD1. Germline loops: CDR1 SGHNT, CDR2 YYREEE (reference sequence). With 3 bases clipped from V and 7 bases from J, the junction kept 12 bases outside the gene matches. The CDR3 totals 18 residues. As DNA, the CDR3 is TGTGCCAGCAGCTGGACAATAAGGACAGGGGGCCGGAATTCACCCCTCCACTTT. Amino acids: CASSWTIRTGGRNSPLHF.

V and J are TRBV20-1 and TRBJ2-7, with TRBD1 as a possible D gene (6 bases). The CDR3 covers 18 residues. In germline, CDR1 is DFQATT, CDR2 SNEGSKA (reference sequence). V dropped 3 bases and J dropped 6 bases, with 30 bases sitting between them. Here the CDR3 reads CSASRSTVGARGIAEQYF. For the CDR3, the DNA is TGCAGTGCTAGTCGGTCTACAGTGGGGGCAAGGGGGATCGCCGAGCAGTACTTC.

This clone was recorded once. The rearrangement uses TRBV11-2 and TRBJ2-7; D is ambiguous. Germline values: CDR1 SGHAT, CDR2 FQNNGV. The germline V and J ends were trimmed by 0 bases and 2 bases, with 8 bases remaining between them. CDR3 size: 14 residues. This CDR3 is CASSLDPYPYEQYF. The CDR3, as DNA: TGTGCCAGCAGCTTAGACCCCTACCCCTACGAGCAGTACTTC.

The rearrangement uses TRBV19 and TRBJ2-1; no definite D call. With 7 bases removed from V and 2 bases from J, the gap between germline ends came to 12 bases. CDR1 and CDR2 (germline): LNHDA, SQIVND (reference sequence). The CDR3 consists of 14 residues. The CDR3 loop reads CASTPRGPYNEQFF. The DNA for the CDR3 is TGTGCCAGTACCCCTCGAGGTCCCTACAATGAGCAGTTCTTC.

The chain employs TRBV12-3 or TRBV12-4 and TRBJ2-5; the D is unclear. The CDR3 covers 13 residues. V was shortened by 3 bases and J by 0 bases, with 5 bases between the two germline ends. Here the CDR3 reads CASSFHNQETQYF. The DNA for the CDR3 is TGTGCCAGCAGTTTCCACAACCAAGAGACCCAGTACTTC.

The genes are TRBV3-1 (or the pseudogene TRBV3-2) and TRBJ1-6; no clear D. With 5 bases removed from V and 7 bases from J, the gap between germline ends came to 18 bases. The germline V gene has CDR1 LGHDT and CDR2 YNNKEL (reference sequence). This CDR3 contains 16 residues. The CDR3 bases are TGTGCCAGCAGCAACGTCGGGGAATTGAGGAATTCACCCCTCCACTTT. It encodes CASSNVGELRNSPLHF.

The chain has TRBV10-3 and TRBJ2-7; 7 nucleotides align to TRBD1. V dropped 10 bases and J dropped 4; count of bases not matched to a gene: 16. This CDR3 contains 15 residues. Germline-derived CDR1 and CDR2 are ENHRY and SYGVKD. The CDR3 here is CATITAEGARYEQYF. The CDR3 DNA follows: TGTGCCACCATCACCGCCGAGGGGGCGAGGTACGAGCAGTACTTC.

The rearrangement joins TRBV7-6 to TRBJ1-2; 7 bases align to TRBD1. Germline lookup yields CDR1 SGHVS and CDR2 FNYEAQ. The CDR3 is made up of 14 amino acids. Trimming removed 0 bases from V and 8 bases from J; junction bases left unmatched: 6. The CDR3 coding sequence is TGTGCCAGCAGCTTAGCCCTAGGGGGCTGGGGCTACACCTTC. This sequence encodes CASSLALGGWGYTF.

This chain links TRBV19 with TRBJ1-1; no clear D. There are 12 residues in the CDR3. Germline CDR1 is LNHDA and CDR2 is SQIVND (reference sequence). Deletions cut 3 bases from V and 9 bases from J, with 11 bases between. CDR3 sequence reads: CASSISRGKAFF. CDR3 DNA: TGTGCCAGTAGTATTTCGAGAGGGAAAGCTTTCTTT. Together with reference TRBV19 and TRBJ1-1, the CDR3 gives the full variable domain: DGGITQSPKYLFRKEGQNVTLSCEQNLNHDAMYWYRQDPGQGLRLIYYSQIVNDFQKGDIAEGYSVSREKKESFPLTVTSAQKNPTAFYLCASSISRGKAFFGQGTRLTVV.

The chain couples TRBV6-1 to TRBJ2-1, with D uncertain. The CDR3 runs to 12 residues. CDR1 is MNHNS, CDR2 SASEGT, per germline. With 3 bases removed from V and 3 bases from J, the gap between germline ends came to 3 bases. This CDR3 reads CASSDHYNEQFF. The CDR3 DNA reads as TGTGCCAGCAGTGATCACTACAATGAGCAGTTCTTC.

This clone was seen once. The chain uses TRBV4-3 and TRBJ2-1; 8 bases are shared with TRBD1. This CDR3 comprises 20 residues. Germline V CDR1 and CDR2: LGHNA, YSLEER. V dropped 0 bases and J dropped 4; count of bases not matched to a gene: 17. CDR3 sequence: CASSQDGPGGRGSAYNEQFF. Here the CDR3 DNA reads TGCGCCAGCAGCCAAGATGGGCCAGGGGGCCGGGGTAGCGCGTACAATGAGCAGTTCTTC.

In this sample, this clone turned up once. The V gene is TRBV18, the J gene TRBJ2-7, with 11 bases aligning to TRBD1. The V segment lost 2 bases and the J segment 3 bases; nucleotides outside the gene matches: 6. Germline CDR1 KGHSH, CDR2 LQKENI. The CDR3 sequence is 16 residues long. CDR3 sequence reads: CASSPNLGTGGYEQYF. CDR3 bases: TGTGCCAGCTCACCAAACCTTGGGACAGGGGGCTACGAGCAGTACTTC.

This sequence joins TRBV10-1 and TRBJ2-5, with TRBD1 identical over 7 bases. From germline, CDR1 is WNHNN and CDR2 SYGVQD (reference sequence). CDR3 length: 13 residues. V dropped 3 bases and J dropped 7; count of bases not matched to a gene: 5. The CDR3 sequence is CASSDGQDGTQYF. DNA for the CDR3: TGCGCCAGCAGTGATGGACAGGATGGGACCCAGTACTTC.

The chain recombines TRBV4-1 with TRBJ2-7; weak D call: TRBD2 (6 bases). Trimming left V 6 bases short and J 2 bases short, with 17 bases between. This CDR3 has 15 residues. Germline CDR1 reads MGHRA; CDR2 reads YSYEKL. In nucleotides, the CDR3 is TGCGCCAGCAGTGTAGGGGCGGGAACCGCCTACGAGCAGTACTTC. Amino acids: CASSVGAGTAYEQYF.

The rearrangement links TRBV4-3 to TRBJ1-3; TRBD1 matches 9 bases. Per germline, CDR1 LGHNA and CDR2 YSLEER. The CDR3 has 18 residues. The junction had 9 bases not matched to a gene; V was cut back by 0 bases and J by 3 bases. CDR3 in amino acids: CASSQDRVTGGGGNTIYF. The CDR3 DNA sequence: TGCGCCAGCAGCCAAGATCGAGTGACAGGGGGGGGTGGAAACACCATATATTTT.

V gene TRBV2 combines with J gene TRBJ2-7; possible D gene TRBD1, 7 bases. CDR1 is SNHLY and CDR2 is FYNNEI in the germline V gene. Trimming pared 4 bases from V and 6 bases from J, leaving 13 bases between. The CDR3 consists of 13 residues. Here the CDR3 DNA reads TGTGCCAGCAGTGCAGGGGGGTCAATCGAGCAGTACTTC. Translated, it gives CASSAGGSIEQYF.

In its sample, this clone was seen once. The chain combines TRBV6-5 with TRBJ2-2; 9 nucleotides match TRBD1. The germline V gene encodes CDR1 MNHEY and CDR2 SVGAGI. Losses at the gene ends were 6 bases for V and 0 bases for J; bases not matched to a gene: 2. There are 15 residues in the CDR3. The DNA of the CDR3 is TGTGCCAGCAGCTGGGACAGGGCGAACACCGGGGAGCTGTTTTTT. This translates into CASSWDRANTGELFF.

The chain carries TRBV7-8 and TRBJ2-5; TRBD2 aligns across 9 bases. V was pared by 5 bases and J by 4 bases, with 8 bases of the junction left unmatched. The CDR3 contains 15 residues. Germline-derived CDR1 and CDR2 are SGHVS and FQNEAQ. The CDR3 nucleotides read TGTGCCAGCAGCCGAGGACTAGCGAGCAGAGAGACCCAGTACTTC. Translation: CASSRGLASRETQYF.